This entry features one T cell receptor beta chain sequence. This clone was seen more than once but under ten times. Its cognate antigen has yet to be identified. The input lacks base qualities; no much larger clone sits a single base away. These data originate in a study of cytomegalovirus exposure and HLA in healthy donors (dated by TCRdb to 2015 to 2018). With regard to the full study: An earlier analysis of approximately 640 of the donors reported more than 250 Gb of sequence data and 100 million to 140 million unique TCR beta sequences from 150 million to 200 million T cells. An early release that covered some 640 HLA-typed donors contained 250 to 350 gigabases of sequencing data and tens of millions of unique TCR sequences. Among the roughly 400 genotyped donors, around 81% belonged to the genetic ancestry cluster associated with self-reported Caucasian donors. The aim of the study was to test whether cataloging public T cell receptors could identify signatures of past pathogen exposure. The study profiled the T cell repertoires of 550 to 700 subjects by immunosequencing and related them to cytomegalovirus serostatus. Besides the first cohort of under 700 subjects, a separate validation cohort made up of over a hundred different subjects was used. High-throughput TCR immunosequencing, statistical association of individual TCRs with disease status, and machine learning were combined to predict cytomegalovirus infection status. A later analysis re-analyzed previously published TCR beta repertoires from 650 to 800 donors and added high-resolution HLA genotyping to study TCR occurrence patterns. Rather than using new phenotypic data, the later analysis identified candidate immune exposures from TCR beta sequences and from how often those sequences occurred across donors. In an earlier analysis of 500 to 650 of the donors, high-throughput TCR beta sequencing was used to judge whether each TCR beta V gene segment behaved as functional or pseudogenic. Donor age, sex, ethnicity and CMV serostatus were compiled alongside the repertoire data. Genome-wide SNP genotypes for about 55% of the 666 donors were used in a later genetic analysis, which treated that subset as a discovery cohort. All discovery cohort repertoires had been generated using a single sequencing platform. HLA typing included class I and class II loci at four-digit resolution. The number of typed donors differed by locus: about 629-630 for A, B, C, DRB1 and DQB1; 500 to 550 for DQA1; some 590 for DPA1; and approximately 450 for DPB1. Roughly 5 DR-DQ haplotypes were handled as single units for association and clustering because linkage in the cohort was strong. On average, roughly 200,000 unique TCR beta nucleotide sequences were sequenced per donor among 398 genotyped donors of the cohort, with around 19% of those sequences being non-productive. What the research found in general, with its limitations: Most TCR sequences were observed very rarely across donors, whereas some public TCRs were present in many individuals. The earlier analysis of 587 of the donors excluded some 15 rarely observed V segments, including chromosome 9 orphons, because counts were too low. CMV serostatus was the only immune exposure information available for the cohort. The sequencing pipeline was judged likely to have produced a cluster of highly shared sequence variants as a technical artifact. In a later analysis, the rate of TCR association differed among HLA loci, with DRB1 alleles having the most associated TCRs and HLA-C alleles having the fewest. Roughly uniform sequencing depth across donors was assumed in presence/absence analyses, although this assumption may not hold. When HLA alleles, especially DR and DQ, strongly co-occurred, attributing TCR associations to individual alleles was difficult. Because HLA typing was unavailable for some donors at each locus, only the typed subset was used in association tests. A few of the identified cytomegalovirus-associated TCR beta chains were confirmed in vitro to be specific for cytomegalovirus antigens. In a later analysis, most CMV-associated TCR beta chains were found to appear HLA-restricted, with HLA associations seemingly driven largely by CMV exposure. According to the authors, the approach could potentially be generalized to other disease states and immunological phenotypes. Some IMGT-functional V segments, including TRBV6-2 and TRBV6-3, could not be distinguished by the 87-base-pair reads and were therefore excluded. In the study, some 160 TCR beta chains were listed as associated with cytomegalovirus. At a false discovery rate of 0.05, a later analysis linked some 18,000 TCR beta sequences to specific HLA alleles. Linkage disequilibrium might explain the correlated functional status among segregating V segments, but an unknown experimental factor could not be ruled out. The classifier was reported to diagnose cytomegalovirus status with high specificity and sensitivity in both the original and validation cohorts. A later analysis reported that several top co-occurrence clusters appeared linked to parvovirus B19, influenza, CMV and Epstein-Barr virus. V-gene and J-gene trimming of TCR beta chains was associated with a missense DCLRE1C variant in a later genetic analysis, and the association was replicated in an independent cohort. In this cohort, only TCR beta chains were sequenced, and detectable features were limited by the absence of alpha or paired-chain data. A later analysis found that HLA-associated TCR beta chains were more clonally expanded and had lower generation probabilities than equally common non-associated chains. In an earlier analysis of 500 to 650 of the donors, most TCR beta V segments appeared in productive rearrangements about 87% or about 30% of the time, broadly matching IMGT annotations. According to a later genetic analysis, donors in an Asian-associated ancestry cluster had fewer N-insertions in productive TCRs than the approximately 710-donor mean. A further reported finding was that TCR beta sequences accurately predicted the HLA-A and HLA-B alleles for most subjects in the first cohort.

The library was prepared using the immunoSEQ multiplex PCR assay. For the multiplex PCR, a mixture combining 60 forward primers for TCR Vbeta segments and 13 reverse primers for TCR Jbeta segments was used. A multiplex PCR assay on genomic DNA amplified the CDR3 region of rearranged TCR beta genes. The amplified TCR beta libraries were sequenced on the Illumina HiSeq System as 87-base-pair reads. As for the authors' bioinformatics: A later analysis counted tens of millions of unique TCR beta chains across the 666 repertoires, and around 9.9 million of these chains were shared by at least two donors. Raw reads were error-corrected and collapsed into unique sequences by a nearest-neighbor algorithm in which closely related sequences were merged to remove PCR and sequencing errors. CDR3 sequences were aligned to IMGT reference sequences to assign V, D and J gene segments. Each retained sequence needed at least a six-nucleotide match to both a V gene segment and a J gene segment. Rearrangements were called productive when the CDR3 lacked stop codons and stayed in frame with V and J; all others were non-productive. Following IMGT convention, CDR3 was defined as the stretch from the second conserved V-encoded cysteine to the conserved J-encoded phenylalanine. The earlier analysis of a few hundred of the donors excluded any sequence lacking an unambiguous match to a single V gene segment. In an earlier analysis of some 590 of the donors, a V segment was called functional when productive rearrangements were above 56.7%, and segregating when the standard deviation between donors exceeded 5%. A statistical classification framework was built for diagnosing cytomegalovirus status from the catalog of TCR beta chain sequences. In a later analysis, V and J genes were assigned by comparing TCR nucleotide sequences against IMGT/GENE-DB human TR gene sequences. A later analysis assigned CDR3 sequences and most-parsimonious VDJ recombination scenarios with the TCRdist pipeline. In a later analysis, every TCR beta chain was defined by the combination of its CDR3 amino acid sequence and its V-gene family, and reads without a unique V-gene family were dropped. A later analysis removed several hundred highly shared, low-generation-probability nucleotide sequences to deal with suspected cross-contamination and a sequencing artifact. A later analysis calculated a clonal expansion index for each public chain from normalized within-repertoire ranks of inferred template counts. In a later analysis, generation probabilities were computed with a VDJ recombination model fitted to out-of-frame rearrangements, and the resulting probabilities were checked against IGoR. A later analysis scored TCR-TCR, TCR-HLA and TCR-CMV co-occurrence with hypergeometric tests, applying a repertoire-size bias correction to TCR pairs. To estimate false discovery rates, a later analysis permuted the HLA or CMV assignments 20 times. In a later analysis, co-occurring TCRs were grouped with DBSCAN, and TCRdist sequence similarity was added when clustering was performed within HLA-allele-positive subsets. For co-occurrence clustering, repertoires with fewer than 30,000 or more than 120,000 public chains were excluded, along with roughly 5 repertoires with anomalous nucleotide sharing. The table comes from immuneACCESS by way of TCRdb, which keeps in-frame sequences with V and J called. Part of the clones is missing from these tables; in studies checked, under half for an unresolved V gene and the rest for unknown reasons. Clonal size and the V and J genes are those of that table, whereas D and trimming came from the DNA. For this sample there are under 85,000 clones; approximately 81% appear just once. The ten largest make up over 20% of the sample.

CDR3 length: 17 amino acids, cysteine to phenylalanine. The sequence is cut down to CDR3 DNA, 51 bases in frame from base 1. Germline trimming: 5 bases from V, 7 bases from J; junction bases outside gene matches: 15. Sequences MDHEN (CDR1) and SYDVKM (CDR2) are obtained from the germline V gene. The cohort was made up of 500 to 800 healthy bone marrow donors. All cohort members were sampled while nominally healthy, although unrecorded immune exposures were likely present. The donor was CMV seropositive and belonged to the group of about 290 seropositive cohort members. A peripheral blood sample was collected from each donor, and TCR beta sequencing was performed on peripheral blood mononuclear cells. Genomic DNA extraction from the blood cell samples was performed with the Qiagen DNeasy Blood Extraction Kit.

The receptor chain draws on TRBV28 and TRBJ2-1, and 9 bases in between align with TRBD1. The source material was PBMCs. The sequence came from a woman aged 25 to 45 in good health and CMV-seropositive. At the DNA level, the sequence is TGTGCCAGCAGTGAGGGCCTCGGACAGGGGCAGAGGAATGAGCAGTTCTTC. The translation is CASSEGLGQGQRNEQFF.